The 3 T cell receptor beta chains below all came from one sample that was sequenced in a study of post-analysis software for immune sequencing data. Their target antigens are unknown. Study results and caveats: Patients had higher frequencies than controls of about five TRBV segments, including TRBV5-6, TRBV5-1 and TRBV20-1.

Presence of unique molecular identifiers characterized the TCR beta cDNA libraries. TCRdb re-derived calls from the PCR reads in MiXCR, one entry per CDR3 protein. The sample includes more than 500,000 distinct CDR3 sequences, around a third of them seen just once. The sequenced sample consisted of blood. These receptors were taken from a girl under 18 with multiple sclerosis.

The rearrangement uses TRBV27 and TRBJ2-1; no reliable D call. V was pared by 2 bases and J by 5 bases, with 10 bases between. The CDR3 totals 14 residues. Per the germline V gene, CDR1 is MNHEY and CDR2 is SMNVEV (reference sequence). CDR3 sequence (DNA): TGTGCCAGCAGTTTAGTTCAGACCGACAATGAGCAGTTCTTC. Protein: CASSLVQTDNEQFF.

The chain combines TRBV7-8 with TRBJ2-2, with 7 bases aligning to TRBD2. V lost 4 bases to trimming and J lost 4 bases; unmatched junction nucleotides: 6. The length of the CDR3 is 15 residues. Germline V gene data show CDR1 as SGHVS and CDR2 as FQNEAQ. In DNA form, the CDR3 reads TGTGCCAGCAGCTCAAGCGGGGTGAGCACCGGGGAGCTGTTTTTT. Translation: CASSSSGVSTGELFF.

CDR3: CASSPLKLAGAETQYF. In DNA, the CDR3 is TGTGCCAGCAGCCCTCTCAAACTAGCGGGGGCGGAGACCCAGTACTTC. The V gene is TRBV11-1, the J gene TRBJ2-5; 11 bases map to TRBD2. CDR3 length: 16 residues. The J segment lost 5 bases and the V segment lost 5 bases, leaving 10 bases of the junction unmatched. Germline V gives CDR1 SGHAT, CDR2 FQDESV (reference sequence).